Listed below are T cell receptor beta chains from one sample, sequenced in a study of regulatory T cells in long-lasting Graves disease. One entry per CDR3 protein, called by TCRdb with MiXCR from the multiplex PCR reads. The sample includes over 250,000 distinct CDR3 sequences, 20% to 25% of them seen just once. The material sequenced was peripheral blood mononuclear cells (PBMCs), taken when the disease was refractory, from a patient treated with antithyroid drugs. The receptors originated from a female donor with Graves disease. Both conserved end residues are part of each CDR3. A D gene is named only where the DNA matches it firmly. A clone size is listed for some rows: how often the clone was seen (once, few, many), or a class if it is expanded.

j_gene	abundance	d_gene	v_gene	CDR3aa	CDR3nt
TRBJ2-5	many	TRBD2	TRBV20-1	CSAPDSTSGMETQYF	TGCAGTGCTCCCGATTCGACTAGCGGGATGGAGACCCAGTACTTC
TRBJ2-4	many	TRBD2	TRBV10-3	CAISESGLAGEKAKNIQYF	TGTGCCATCAGTGAGTCGGGACTAGCGGGAGAGAAAGCCAAAAACATTCAGTACTTC
TRBJ1-4	many	.	TRBV28	CASSLRGAGEKLFF	TGTGCCAGCAGTTTAAGGGGGGCTGGGGAAAAACTGTTTTTT
TRBJ1-1	.	.	TRBV2	CASRLIFMNTEAFF	TGTGCCAGCAGGCTGATTTTCATGAACACTGAAGCTTTCTTT
TRBJ1-6	many	.	TRBV11-2	CASSFDQLLPLHF	TGTGCCAGCAGCTTTGATCAGCTCCTACCCCTCCACTTT
TRBJ1-5	many	.	TRBV6-2/TRBV6-3	CASSYFSDGPGQPQHF	TGTGCCAGCAGTTACTTCAGTGACGGCCCCGGGCAGCCCCAGCATTTT
TRBJ2-1	.	TRBD2	TRBV12-3/TRBV12-4	CASNTGLANNEQFF	TGTGCCAGCAACACGGGACTAGCAAACAATGAGCAGTTCTTC
TRBJ2-7	few	TRBD2	TRBV6-2/TRBV6-3	CASSYSRIRTGTSGLYEQYF	TGTGCCAGCAGTTACTCGAGGATAAGAACCGGGACTAGCGGGTTGTACGAGCAGTACTTC
TRBJ1-4	many	.	TRBV4-3	CASSRTTEEKLFF	TGCGCCAGCAGCCGGACTACTGAGGAAAAACTGTTTTTT
TRBJ2-7	.	TRBD2	TRBV5-6	CASSSGLAGKQYF	TGTGCCAGCAGCTCGGGACTAGCGGGAAAGCAGTACTTC
TRBJ1-2	many	.	TRBV27	CASSLSGQLNYGYTF	TGTGCCAGCAGTTTATCAGGACAGCTCAACTATGGCTACACCTTC
TRBJ2-7	many	.	TRBV6-1	CASTGPGPPVDEQYF	TGTGCCAGCACCGGACCGGGACCTCCCGTCGACGAGCAGTACTTC
TRBJ1-2	many	.	TRBV2	CAGTPLANYGYTF	TGTGCCGGCACTCCGCTCGCTAACTATGGCTACACCTTC
TRBJ1-1	.	.	TRBV19	CASTRGRGTEAFF	TGTGCCAGTACAAGAGGGAGGGGGACTGAAGCTTTCTTT
TRBJ1-2	.	.	TRBV11-2	CASSFSRQGGYTF	TGTGCCAGCAGCTTTTCCCGGCAGGGTGGCTACACCTTC
TRBJ1-2	many	.	TRBV5-1	CASSLGAETNGYTF	TGCGCCAGCAGCTTGGGGGCAGAAACTAATGGCTACACCTTC
TRBJ1-1	.	.	TRBV9	CASSVDGGSTEAFF	TGTGCCAGCAGCGTAGATGGGGGTTCCACTGAAGCTTTCTTT
TRBJ1-1	many	.	TRBV7-3	CASQWGLNTEAFF	TGTGCCAGTCAATGGGGCCTGAACACTGAAGCTTTCTTT
TRBJ2-5	many	.	TRBV12-3/TRBV12-4	CASCSDYQETQYF	TGTGCCAGCTGTTCCGACTACCAAGAGACCCAGTACTTC
TRBJ1-3	.	.	TRBV20-1	CSASSGQLSGNTIYF	TGCAGTGCTAGCTCCGGACAGCTCTCTGGAAACACCATATATTTT
TRBJ1-2	.	.	TRBV2	CASSQLTPQESYTF	TGTGCCAGCAGTCAACTGACGCCGCAGGAGAGCTACACCTTC
TRBJ1-4	.	.	TRBV15	CATSRGRRFLNEKLFF	TGTGCCACCAGCAGAGGGAGGAGGTTTCTTAATGAAAAACTGTTTTTT
TRBJ1-1	.	.	TRBV5-1	CASSRGGGAGTEAFF	TGCGCCAGCAGCCGCGGAGGGGGGGCAGGTACTGAAGCTTTCTTT
TRBJ1-2	few	TRBD1	TRBV11-2	CASATWTGHGYTF	TGTGCCAGCGCGACTTGGACAGGGCATGGCTACACCTTC
TRBJ2-5	many	TRBD2	TRBV6-2/TRBV6-3	CASSQASGRWETQYF	TGTGCCAGCAGCCAGGCTAGCGGGAGGTGGGAGACCCAGTACTTC
TRBJ1-6	.	.	TRBV10-3	CAISESSQGNNSPLHF	TGTGCCATCAGTGAGTCGTCACAGGGAAATAATTCACCCCTCCACTTT
TRBJ1-1	many	.	TRBV7-8	CASSVQLRENTEAFF	TGTGCCAGCAGCGTCCAGCTCAGGGAGAACACTGAAGCTTTCTTT
TRBJ2-7	many	.	TRBV11-2	CASSPTLGGERYEQYF	TGTGCCAGCAGCCCTACCTTGGGGGGAGAGCGCTACGAGCAGTACTTC
TRBJ2-7	once	.	TRBV7-2	CASSLMTVGIGFNEQYF	TGTGCCAGCAGCTTAATGACGGTGGGGATAGGGTTCAACGAGCAGTACTTC
TRBJ2-7	many	.	TRBV2	CASSTGTVSYEQYF	TGTGCCAGCAGTACCGGGACGGTCTCCTACGAGCAGTACTTC
TRBJ1-6	many	.	TRBV28	CASSFSLVSGSSPLHF	TGTGCCAGCAGTTTTAGTTTGGTCTCGGGATCATCACCCCTCCACTTT
TRBJ1-1	many	.	TRBV12-5	CASGLGGEAFF	TGTGCTAGTGGTTTGGGAGGTGAGGCTTTCTTT
TRBJ1-1	.	.	TRBV29-1	CSVIFFGETEAFF	TGCAGCGTTATATTTTTTGGGGAGACTGAAGCTTTCTTT
TRBJ2-5	many	.	TRBV7-2	CASSLGQGKTQYF	TGTGCCAGCAGCTTAGGCCAGGGAAAGACCCAGTACTTC
TRBJ2-5	many	.	TRBV3-1	CASSQELLGLPETQYF	TGTGCCAGCAGCCAAGAACTGTTAGGTCTACCAGAGACCCAGTACTTC
TRBJ2-7	few	TRBD1	TRBV19	CASSRQGRRDEQYF	TGTGCCAGTAGCCGACAGGGGAGGAGGGACGAGCAGTACTTC
TRBJ2-4	few	.	TRBV5-1	CASSLAAVENIQYF	TGCGCCAGCAGCTTAGCGGCCGTAGAGAACATTCAGTACTTC
TRBJ1-1	.	.	TRBV7-2	CASSLQASLNTEAFF	TGTGCCAGCAGCTTACAGGCCTCCCTGAACACTGAAGCTTTCTTT
TRBJ2-5	.	.	TRBV11-2	CASSLAQGPGETQYF	TGTGCCAGCAGCTTAGCCCAGGGGCCTGGGGAGACCCAGTACTTC
TRBJ2-7	many	TRBD1	TRBV6-2/TRBV6-3	CASSYYGTGVIEQYF	TGTGCCAGCAGTTATTACGGGACAGGGGTGATCGAGCAGTACTTC
TRBJ2-6	few	.	TRBV3-1	CASSQPDSGANVLTF	TGTGCCAGCAGCCAACCCGACTCTGGGGCCAACGTCCTGACTTTC
TRBJ1-2	.	TRBD1	TRBV11-2	CASSPRTGWGYGYTF	TGTGCCAGCAGCCCCCGGACAGGTTGGGGCTATGGCTACACCTTC
TRBJ1-2	many	.	TRBV27	CASSFAGWGYGYTF	TGTGCCAGCAGTTTCGCGGGGTGGGGCTATGGCTACACCTTC
TRBJ2-5	.	TRBD2	TRBV7-2	CASSSGTSGSETQYF	TGTGCCAGCAGCTCCGGGACTAGCGGGAGCGAGACCCAGTACTTC
TRBJ2-7	many	.	TRBV11-2	CASSPYRQRDEQYF	TGTGCCAGCAGCCCTTACAGGCAGCGGGACGAGCAGTACTTC
TRBJ2-7	few	.	TRBV7-9	CASSLWDPYESWEHYEQYF	TGTGCCAGCAGCTTATGGGACCCCTATGAGAGCTGGGAGCACTACGAGCAGTACTTC